What follows are 17 T cell receptor beta chains derived from one specimen sequenced in a study of T cell responses to AZD1222 COVID-19 vaccine. Method: immunoSEQ multiplex PCR; TCRdb's copy keeps in-frame clones and lacks some. The repertoire holds approximately 110,000 clones, with about 90% as singletons. The sample in question was peripheral blood, obtained on day 0 of AZD1222 vaccination. The receptor source for this set is an adult in good health.

The V call is TRBV6-6, the J call TRBJ2-1; D is unclear. Germline V gives CDR1 MNHNY, CDR2 SVGAGI (reference sequence). The ends were cut back, 2 bases at V and 9 bases at J, with 14 bases in the middle. The CDR3 is 14 amino acids. CDR3 DNA: TGTGCCAGCAGTTACAGTTTAGGCGGCGGTGAGCAGTTCTTC. As protein: CASSYSLGGGEQFF.

The gene calls are TRBV6-2 or TRBV6-3 and TRBJ2-5; TRBD2 agrees at 11 bases. V trimming: 0 bases; J trimming: 2 bases; junction bases outside the gene matches: 8. The germline V gene encodes CDR1 MNHEY and CDR2 SVGEGT. This CDR3 has 18 residues. CDR3 nucleotides: TGTGCCAGCAGTTACTCCAACGCCGGGACTAGCGGACAAGAGACCCAGTACTTC. It specifies CASSYSNAGTSGQETQYF.

The J gene is TRBJ1-1, the V gene TRBV11-3; 7 bases match TRBD1. The V gene end was trimmed by 7 bases and the J gene end by 4 bases; junction bases not matched to a gene: 6. Germline V CDR1 and CDR2: SGHNT, YENEEA. This CDR3 has 13 amino acids. CDR3 in DNA: TGTGCCAGCACCCAGCAGGGGGGCACTGAAGCTTTCTTT. This encodes CASTQQGGTEAFF.

The chain links TRBV4-3 to TRBJ1-5; D is undetermined. The germline gives CDR1 LGHNA, CDR2 YSLEER. V was pared by 0 bases and J by 4 bases, with 10 bases between. The CDR3 extends over 15 amino acids. The CDR3 DNA is TGCGCCAGCAGCCAAGAAGGTCACCGGAATCAGCCCCAGCATTTT. Translating it yields CASSQEGHRNQPQHF.

The J gene is TRBJ1-6, the V gene TRBV3-1 (or the pseudogene TRBV3-2); D remains ambiguous. Germline CDR1 and CDR2: LGHDT and YNNKEL (reference sequence). This CDR3 has 14 amino acids. V lost 1 base and J lost 5, with 6 bases in between. CDR3 bases: TGTGCCAGCAGCCAAGGGAGAAATAATTCACCCCTCCACTTT. This codes for CASSQGRNNSPLHF.

The chain is built from TRBV11-1 and TRBJ2-5; 9 bases align to TRBD1. The germline CDR1 and CDR2 sequences are SGHAT and FQDESV (reference sequence). CDR3 length: 14 amino acids. V lost 5 bases to trimming and J lost 3 bases; unmatched junction nucleotides: 4. The CDR3 nucleotides are TGTGCCAGCAGCCCCGGGACAGGGAAAGAGACCCAGTACTTC. It yields the protein CASSPGTGKETQYF.

The chain carries TRBV2 and TRBJ2-1; 10 bases align to TRBD1. Germline lookup yields CDR1 SNHLY and CDR2 FYNNEI. This CDR3 contains 15 residues. V dropped 3 bases and J dropped 10; count of bases not matched to a gene: 9. Here the CDR3 reads CASSDWGQGIGEQFF. The CDR3 nucleotides are TGTGCCAGCAGTGATTGGGGACAGGGGATTGGGGAGCAGTTCTTC.

The V and J genes are TRBV11-3 and TRBJ1-4, with D perhaps matching TRBD1 (6 bases). Germline V lookup: CDR1 SGHNT, CDR2 YENEEA. The V end lost 1 base, the J end lost 3 bases, and 9 bases lay between the germline ends. There are 15 residues in the CDR3. The CDR3 nucleotides are TGTGCCAGCAGCTTAGCAGGGGTCTCTAATGAAAAACTGTTTTTT. This codes for CASSLAGVSNEKLFF.

The chain uses TRBV18 and TRBJ1-2, with no clear D. Germline V gene sequence: CDR1 KGHSH, CDR2 LQKENI. The CDR3 runs to 14 residues. The V end was cut by 3 bases, the J end by 2 bases, with 10 bases between. CDR3 nucleotide sequence: TGTGCCAGCTCACCGAGGGAGGGAAACTATGGCTACACCTTC. Encoded protein: CASSPREGNYGYTF.

This sequence joins TRBV27 and TRBJ1-5; 8 bases align to TRBD1. The trim removed 3 bases at V and 4 bases at J, leaving 5 bases unmatched. CDR3 size: 15 residues. CDR1 and CDR2 (germline): MNHEY, SMNVEV (reference sequence). As DNA, the CDR3 is TGTGCCAGCAGTTTCGGACAGGGTGGGAATCAGCCCCAGCATTTT. Its protein product is CASSFGQGGNQPQHF.

The rearrangement joins TRBV14 to TRBJ2-3, with 7 nucleotides matching TRBD2. The CDR3 has 13 amino acids. V was clipped by 3 bases and J by 6 bases; unmatched bases: 3. From germline, CDR1 is SGHDN and CDR2 FVKESK. The CDR3 DNA sequence: TGTGCCAGCAGCCAGGGGGGGTCTGATACGCAGTATTTT. This translates into CASSQGGSDTQYF.

This sequence joins TRBV5-4 and TRBJ1-4; 7 bases map to TRBD1. CDR1 and CDR2 from the germline V gene are SGHNT and YYREEE (reference sequence). The trim removed 4 bases at V and 6 bases at J, leaving 9 bases unmatched. This CDR3 contains 15 residues. This chain's CDR3 is CASSPTTGVHEKLFF. CDR3 nucleotide sequence: TGTGCCAGCAGCCCCACTACAGGGGTTCATGAAAAACTGTTTTTT.

The CDR3 nucleotides are TGTGCCAGCAGCGACAGGGGGCGCCCCTACGAGCAGTACTTC. Protein sequence: CASSDRGRPYEQYF. The chain joins TRBV11-3 to TRBJ2-7; TRBD1 aligns across 10 bases. The junction had 3 bases not matched to a gene; V was cut back by 5 bases and J by 2 bases. The CDR3 length is 14 residues. Germline values: CDR1 SGHNT, CDR2 YENEEA.

The gene calls are TRBV5-6 and TRBJ1-2; 9 bases line up with TRBD1. Germline V gives CDR1 SGHDT, CDR2 YYEEEE. This CDR3 comprises 14 residues. Losses at the gene ends were 3 bases for V and 4 bases for J; bases not matched to a gene: 4. The CDR3 DNA reads TGTGCCAGCAGCTCGACAGGGGGGATCTATGGCTACACCTTC. The encoded protein is CASSSTGGIYGYTF.

This chain uses TRBV6-6 with TRBJ2-1, with D maybe TRBD2 (5 bases). CDR1 is MNHNY, CDR2 SVGAGI, per germline (reference sequence). This CDR3 spans 11 amino acids. V shed 5 bases and J shed 8 bases, with 7 bases lying between them. This CDR3 is CASSPGDEQFF. The CDR3 nucleotides read TGTGCCAGCAGTCCCGGGGATGAGCAGTTCTTC.

The CDR3 nucleotides read TGTGCCAGCAGCTTAGCCTCTGGGGAGTACAATGAGCAGTTCTTC. Translating it yields CASSLASGEYNEQFF. V and J are TRBV7-9 and TRBJ2-1; a possible D gene is TRBD2 (5 bases). The germline gives CDR1 SEHNR, CDR2 FQNEAQ (reference sequence). V was shortened by 0 bases and J by 4 bases, with 10 bases between the two germline ends. This CDR3 is 15 amino acids long.

The chain combines TRBV13 with TRBJ2-2, with 7 bases fitting TRBD1. V was clipped by 5 bases and J by 3 bases; unmatched bases: 9. Per the germline V gene, CDR1 is PRHDT and CDR2 is FYEKMQ (reference sequence). This CDR3 is 16 amino acids long. The CDR3 DNA reads as TGTGCCAGCAGCCCCGGCGGGCAGGGGGACACCGGGGAGCTGTTTTTT. It codes for CASSPGGQGDTGELFF.